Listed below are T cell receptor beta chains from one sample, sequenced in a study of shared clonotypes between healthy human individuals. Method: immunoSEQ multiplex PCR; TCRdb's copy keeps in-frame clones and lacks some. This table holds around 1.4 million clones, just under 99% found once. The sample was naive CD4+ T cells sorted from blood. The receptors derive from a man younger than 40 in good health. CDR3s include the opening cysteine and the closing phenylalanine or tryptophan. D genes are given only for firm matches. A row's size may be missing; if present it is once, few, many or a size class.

CASSEREFGFQETQYF	TGTGCCAGCAGCGAACGGGAGTTTGGCTTTCAAGAGACCCAGTACTTC	TRBJ2-5	.	.	TRBV9
CASSLGSAANSGANVLTF	TGCGCCAGCAGCTTGGGGTCAGCGGCAAATTCTGGGGCCAACGTCCTGACTTTC	TRBJ2-6	.	.	TRBV5-1
CSVGETQYF	TGCAGCGTAGGTGAGACCCAGTACTTC	TRBJ2-5	once	.	TRBV29-1
CASSLWGVNTEAFF	TGTGCCAGCAGCTTATGGGGAGTTAACACTGAAGCTTTCTTT	TRBJ1-1	.	.	TRBV11-2
CASSLDVDRNGAFF	TGTGCCAGCAGCTTAGATGTCGACAGGAACGGAGCTTTCTTT	TRBJ1-1	.	.	TRBV11-2
CASRPLAGVPYNEQFF	TGTGCCAGCAGGCCTCTAGCGGGAGTTCCCTACAATGAGCAGTTCTTC	TRBJ2-1	.	TRBD2	TRBV7-2
CASSLDGAYSNQPQHF	TGTGCCAGCAGCTTGGACGGGGCTTATAGCAATCAGCCCCAGCATTTT	TRBJ1-5	.	.	TRBV5-4
CASSLESRAGELFF	TGTGCCAGCAGCTTAGAGTCCCGGGCCGGGGAGCTGTTTTTT	TRBJ2-2	.	.	TRBV7-9
CASSQDSRQGVVQYF	TGCGCCAGCAGCCAAGATTCCCGACAGGGGGTAGTGCAGTACTTC	TRBJ2-7	.	TRBD1	TRBV4-3
CASSLDDYGYTF	TGCGCCAGCAGCTTGGACGACTATGGCTACACCTTC	TRBJ1-2	.	.	TRBV5-1
CASSQQPSGSPPDTQYF	TGCGCCAGCAGCCAGCAGCCTAGCGGGAGTCCCCCAGATACGCAGTATTTT	TRBJ2-3	.	TRBD2	TRBV5-1
CASSIGSEGGTEAFF	TGTGCCAGTAGTATAGGATCGGAAGGCGGGACTGAAGCTTTCTTT	TRBJ1-1	.	.	TRBV19
CASSLEVSGNTIYF	TGTGCCAGCAGCTTGGAAGTCTCTGGAAACACCATATATTTT	TRBJ1-3	.	.	TRBV11-2
CASSLGMGLAETQYF	TGCGCCAGCAGCTTGGGGATGGGACTAGCGGAGACCCAGTACTTC	TRBJ2-5	.	TRBD2	TRBV5-1
CASSCYVQGGSNQPQHF	TGTGCCAGCAGTTGCTACGTACAGGGTGGGAGCAATCAGCCCCAGCATTTT	TRBJ1-5	.	.	TRBV6-7
CASSPTPGVEYEQYF	TGTGCCAGCAGCCCCACACCCGGGGTCGAGTACGAGCAGTACTTC	TRBJ2-7	.	.	TRBV7-7
CASSPRQVILGYEQYF	TGTGCCAGCTCCCCCCGGCAGGTGATTTTGGGTTACGAGCAGTACTTC	TRBJ2-7	.	.	TRBV18
CASIGHYSSGEQFF	TGTGCCAGCATAGGGCACTATTCGAGCGGAGAGCAGTTCTTC	TRBJ2-1	once	.	TRBV9
CASSAGWETQYF	TGTGCCAGCAGTGCGGGGTGGGAGACCCAGTACTTC	TRBJ2-5	.	.	TRBV6-1
CASSLASGRGVEQYF	TGTGCCAGCAGCTTAGCTAGCGGTAGAGGGGTCGAGCAGTACTTC	TRBJ2-7	once	.	TRBV7-2
CASIRQGPVYEQYF	TGTGCCAGCATCCGACAGGGCCCGGTCTACGAGCAGTACTTC	TRBJ2-7	.	TRBD1	TRBV6-6
CASSLGLAGSAQETQYF	TGTGCCAGCAGCTTAGGACTAGCGGGATCGGCGCAAGAGACCCAGTACTTC	TRBJ2-5	.	TRBD2	TRBV7-2
CASNRIPPNTEAFF	TGTGCCAGCAACAGGATCCCGCCTAACACTGAAGCTTTCTTT	TRBJ1-1	.	.	TRBV7-6
CASSGTGVGTEAFF	TGTGCCAGCAGCGGGACAGGGGTTGGAACTGAAGCTTTCTTT	TRBJ1-1	.	TRBD1	TRBV25-1
CASSDGQGADTQYF	TGTGCCAGCAGCGATGGACAGGGGGCAGATACGCAGTATTTT	TRBJ2-3	.	TRBD1	TRBV5-4
CASSQSGTLYEQYF	TGCGCCAGCAGCCAATCGGGGACCCTCTACGAGCAGTACTTC	TRBJ2-7	once	.	TRBV5-1
CASSDAGPGQRGYTF	TGTGCCAGCAGCGATGCAGGACCGGGCCAGCGTGGCTACACCTTC	TRBJ1-2	once	.	TRBV5-6
CASSRTGPMNTEAFF	TGTGCCAGCAGCCGGACGGGTCCCATGAACACTGAAGCTTTCTTT	TRBJ1-1	.	.	TRBV11-2
CASSHRDPDTQYF	TGCGCCAGCAGTCATCGAGACCCAGATACGCAGTATTTT	TRBJ2-3	.	.	TRBV23-1
CAISEGRTDTQYF	TGTGCCATCAGTGAGGGTCGGACAGATACGCAGTATTTT	TRBJ2-3	.	.	TRBV10-3
CASRFNTGELFF	TGTGCCAGCAGATTTAACACCGGGGAGCTGTTTTTT	TRBJ2-2	.	.	TRBV27
CAISPVGDTQYF	TGTGCCATCAGCCCGGTGGGGGATACGCAGTATTTT	TRBJ2-3	.	.	TRBV10-3
CASSSTWTGRTEAFF	TGTGCCAGCAGTAGCACGTGGACAGGGAGGACTGAAGCTTTCTTT	TRBJ1-1	.	TRBD1	TRBV6-5
CASSSQGGGETQYF	TGTGCCAGCAGCAGCCAAGGGGGAGGGGAGACCCAGTACTTC	TRBJ2-5	.	.	TRBV5-4
CASSLPDREYGYTF	TGTGCCAGCAGCTTACCGGACAGGGAATATGGCTACACCTTC	TRBJ1-2	.	TRBD1	TRBV7-8
CASSPGVGETQYF	TGTGCCAGCTCACCGGGGGTAGGTGAGACCCAGTACTTC	TRBJ2-5	.	.	TRBV18
CASSIGARAGNEQFF	TGTGCCAGTAGTATTGGAGCCAGGGCGGGCAATGAGCAGTTCTTC	TRBJ2-1	.	.	TRBV19
CASRPPGTGANEQYF	TGTGCCAGCAGACCCCCCGGGACAGGGGCAAACGAGCAGTACTTC	TRBJ2-7	.	TRBD1	TRBV6-5